A selection of T cell receptor beta chains follows, all from one sample in a study of blood T cell repertoires in COVID-19. Produced via immunoSEQ multiplex PCR; TCRdb's table is partial and in-frame only. The sample consists of under 300,000 clones, 87% of them appearing once. Sequenced sample: PBMCs or T cells enriched from blood (not recorded which). These receptors originate from a woman aged 30 to 39 with acute COVID-19. Both conserved end residues are part of each CDR3. Fields, in order: J gene, V gene, D gene, CDR3 DNA, CDR3 protein. D genes are given only for firm matches.

>TRBJ2-2|TRBV14|NA
TGTGCCAGCAGCCAAGATCGACGGCGGGGAAACCGGGGCGCCGGGGAGCTGTTTTTT
CASSQDRRRGNRGAGELFF
>TRBJ2-1|TRBV19|TRBD2
TGTGCCAGTAGTATCAGTAGGCTAGCGGGAGCCAAGGGATACAATGAGCAGTTCTTC
CASSISRLAGAKGYNEQFF
>TRBJ2-7|TRBV7-8|TRBD2
TGTGCCAGCAGCAACATAGCGGGAGGGCCTCACGAGCAGTACTTC
CASSNIAGGPHEQYF
>TRBJ1-4|TRBV3-1/TRBV3-2|NA
TGTGCCAGCAGCCAAGTTGAGGGAGGCGAAAAACTGTTTTTT
CASSQVEGGEKLFF
>TRBJ1-1|TRBV11-2|TRBD1
TGTGCCAGCAGCCTGGGACAGGGTCCCTTCTTT
CASSLGQGPFF
>TRBJ1-5|TRBV5-1|NA
TGCGCCAGCAGCTTGGAGCCAGGGGTCCCCAATCAGCCCCAGCATTTT
CASSLEPGVPNQPQHF
>TRBJ2-7|TRBV6-2/TRBV6-3|NA
TGTGCCAGCAGTTACCTCCCAGGGGAAGACTACGAGCAGTACTTC
CASSYLPGEDYEQYF
>TRBJ1-1|TRBV14|TRBD1
TGTGCCAGCAGCCAAGTAGGGGGCTACACTGAAGCTTTCTTT
CASSQVGGYTEAFF
>TRBJ2-3|TRBV11-2|TRBD1
TGTGCCAGCAGCTTATTTGGGACAGTTAGAGATACGCAGTATTTT
CASSLFGTVRDTQYF
>TRBJ2-2|TRBV7-2|NA
TGTGCCAGCAGCTTAAATACATTCGGGGAGCTGTTTTTT
CASSLNTFGELFF
>TRBJ2-1|TRBV27|TRBD2
TGTGCCAGCAGTCACCTCTCAGCGGGAGGGCCATATGAGCAGTTCTTC
CASSHLSAGGPYEQFF
>TRBJ1-1|TRBV10-3|TRBD1
TGTGCCATCAGTGACTCATTACAGGGGCGGGGAGCTTTCTTT
CAISDSLQGRGAFF
>TRBJ1-2|TRBV4-3|NA
TGCGCCAGCAGCCAAGATCTATTCAATACGGGGTATGGCTACACCTTC
CASSQDLFNTGYGYTF